This entry features one T cell receptor beta chain sequence. Its antigen is currently unknown. This sample was included in a study of blood T cells in healthy people across ages. Notes on the study in general: Strong correlation existed between TCR beta diversity and naive T cell percentage. Because sorting was not performed, PBMCs prevented conclusive naive versus antigen-experienced comparison.

For the second PCR, which ran for about 6 to 12 cycles, a sample-barcoded 5' primer and a J-beta primer mix were used. In TCRdb, the 5' RACE reads were re-called with MiXCR into one record per CDR3 protein. The sample contains 1.5 million to 2 million distinct CDR3 sequences, 30% to 40% of which appear only once. V lost 4 bases and J lost 5, with 17 bases in between. The CDR3 sequence is 15 residues long. Germline V gene sequence: CDR1 LGHDT, CDR2 YNNKEL (reference sequence). This receptor was identified in a human donor in good health. The chain employs TRBV3-1 and TRBJ1-1; D might be TRBD1 (6 bases). The sample taken for sequencing was blood. The CDR3 protein is CASSLDSAFETEAFF. CDR3 nucleotides: TGTGCCAGCAGCCTGGACAGCGCCTTTGAGACTGAAGCTTTCTTT. The entire variable domain, with the rest obtained from reference TRBV3-1 and TRBJ1-1, is as follows: DTAVSQTPKYLVTQMGNDKSIKCEQNLGHDTMYWYKQDSKKFLKIMFSYNNKELIINETVPNRFSPKSPDKAHLNLHINSLELGDSAVYFCASSLDSAFETEAFFGQGTRLTVV.